Following are 31 T cell receptor beta chains from one sample sequenced in a study of shared clonotypes between healthy human individuals. TCRdb keeps only in-frame clones here, not all; method: immunoSEQ multiplex PCR. The sample holds some 470,000 clones, over 65% seen once. Sequencing used PBMCs. All receptors derive from a woman aged 35 to 49 in good health. Some clones in this sample may be carry-over from other donors' samples.

This chain connects TRBV10-3 to TRBJ1-1, with a weak D call TRBD1 (5 bases). Germline CDR1 is ENHRY and CDR2 is SYGVKD. The CDR3 has 15 amino acids. Trimming shortened V by 2 bases and J by 5 bases, and 15 bases separated the two germline ends. The CDR3 DNA is TGTGCCATCAGTGAGCCGGGACGCCCAGGGACTGAAGCTTTCTTT. Translating it yields CAISEPGRPGTEAFF.

The rearrangement joins TRBV2 to TRBJ2-7; TRBD1 aligns across 7 bases. After removal of 6 bases from V and 3 bases from J, the junction contained 8 bases not matched to a gene. CDR1 is SNHLY and CDR2 is FYNNEI in the germline V gene. The CDR3 is made up of 14 amino acids. The CDR3 DNA follows: TGTGCCAGCAGCACTCAGGGGGAAGACTACGAGCAGTACTTC. Its translation: CASSTQGEDYEQYF.

The chain has TRBV27 and TRBJ1-4, with TRBD1 matching 9 bases. This CDR3 spans 16 amino acids. Germline lookup yields CDR1 MNHEY and CDR2 SMNVEV (reference sequence). The V segment lost 5 bases and the J segment 7 bases; nucleotides outside the gene matches: 11. The CDR3 DNA is TGTGCCAGCAGTCTCTTCCCGGGACAGGGCATTGAAAAACTGTTTTTT. Residues: CASSLFPGQGIEKLFF.

The chain has TRBV6-1 and TRBJ2-3; D remains unclear. The CDR3 is 15 amino acids. Trimming left V 8 bases short and J 6 bases short, with 21 bases between. CDR1 is MNHNS, CDR2 SASEGT, per germline. CDR3 nucleotide sequence: TGTGCCAGCCCCCGAGAAAGGGCGGAGAGGGATACGCAGTATTTT. Encoded protein: CASPRERAERDTQYF.

This chain connects TRBV30 to TRBJ2-7; 12 bases map to TRBD2. This CDR3 region has 12 residues. Trimming took 2 bases from V and 9 from J; bases not matched to a gene: 2. The V gene's germline CDR1 is GTSNPN and CDR2 SVGIG (reference sequence). The CDR3 protein is CAWSQLAGGQYF. The CDR3 coding sequence is TGTGCCTGGAGTCAACTAGCGGGAGGGCAGTACTTC. Using reference TRBV30 and TRBJ2-7 for the parts outside the CDR3, the full variable domain is SQTIHQWPATLVQPVGSPLSLECTVEGTSNPNLYWYRQAAGRGLQLLFYSVGIGQISSEVPQNLSASRPQDRQFILSSKKLLLSDSGFYLCAWSQLAGGQYFGPGTRLTVT.

The chain uses TRBV4-1 and TRBJ1-2, with 7 nucleotides matching TRBD1. Germline CDR1 reads MGHRA; CDR2 reads YSYEKL. This CDR3 contains 17 residues. Trimming at V came to 6 bases and at J to 2 bases, leaving 15 bases not matched to a gene. This CDR3 reads CASRKNRGLLPNYGYTF. For the CDR3, the DNA is TGCGCCAGCAGAAAAAACAGGGGCCTACTGCCAAACTATGGCTACACCTTC.

This clone has a handful of counts. Possible read error: a much larger clone is one base away. The chain links TRBV18 to TRBJ2-5; D tentatively fits TRBD1 or TRBD2 (5 bases each). Trimming cost V 2 bases and J 7 bases, with 5 bases left between them. CDR1 is KGHSH, CDR2 LQKENI, per germline. The CDR3 totals 11 residues. CDR3 amino acids: CASSPGGTQYF. The CDR3 region has the DNA TGTGCCAGCTCACCAGGGGGGACCCAGTACTTC.

The chain carries TRBV7-9 and TRBJ1-2; 7 bases are shared with TRBD1. Germline CDR1 reads SEHNR; CDR2 reads FQNEAQ (reference sequence). Unmatched junction bases numbered 6, after V lost 4 bases and J lost 4 bases. This CDR3 has 14 amino acids. CDR3: CASSSVAGGYGYTF. The CDR3 DNA reads TGTGCCAGCAGCTCGGTCGCAGGGGGCTATGGCTACACCTTC. The full variable domain, rest sourced from reference TRBV7-9 and TRBJ1-2, is DTGVSQNPRHKITKRGQNVTFRCDPISEHNRLYWYRQTLGQGPEFLTYFQNEAQLEKSRLLSDRFSAERPKGSFSTLEIQRTEQGDSAMYLCASSSVAGGYGYTFGSGTRLTVV.

This clone showed up just once. The V gene is TRBV6-1, the J gene TRBJ1-5; 8 bases align to TRBD1. The CDR3 runs 15 residues. J lost 1 base, V lost 4 bases, and 3 bases had no gene match. Germline CDR1 reads MNHNS; CDR2 reads SASEGT. CDR3 DNA: TGTGCCAGCAGTGTCCGGACAGGGAGCAATCAGCCCCAGCATTTT. Encoded protein: CASSVRTGSNQPQHF.

V usage is TRBV12-5 and J usage is TRBJ2-1; TRBD2 agrees at 9 bases. The CDR3 is 13 residues long. The V gene's germline CDR1 is LGHNT and CDR2 FRNRAP. The V segment lost 11 bases and the J segment 8 bases; nucleotides outside the gene matches: 10. The CDR3 DNA is TGTGCTCGAGGCGGGAGGGCCTTGTATGAGCAGTTCTTC. It yields the protein CARGGRALYEQFF.

The chain combines TRBV5-1 with TRBJ2-1; 7 nucleotides align to TRBD2. The CDR3 length is 15 residues. Trimming cost V 1 base and J 9 bases; bases outside gene matches: 10. The germline V gene encodes CDR1 SGHRS and CDR2 YFSETQ. The CDR3 reads CASSLIGGAGSEQFF. The CDR3 bases are TGCGCCAGCAGCTTGATTGGGGGAGCGGGATCTGAGCAGTTCTTC.

The chain carries TRBV4-2 and TRBJ2-7, with D uncertain. The germline gives CDR1 LGHNA, CDR2 YNFKEQ. This CDR3 has 13 amino acids. Trimming left V 4 bases short and J 6 bases short, with 13 bases between. In DNA form, the CDR3 reads TGTGCCAGCAGCCGTGGGGTAGTACGCGAGCAGTACTTC. Encoded protein: CASSRGVVREQYF.

V usage is TRBV6-4 and J usage is TRBJ2-6, with D possibly being TRBD2 (6 bases). The CDR3 has 16 amino acids. V was cut by 2 bases and J by 0 bases, with 8 bases left in between. From germline, CDR1 is MRHNA and CDR2 SNTAGT. The CDR3 DNA reads TGTGCCAGCAGTGACGGGAGGTCCTCTGGGGCCAACGTCCTGACTTTC. Its protein is CASSDGRSSGANVLTF.

The chain links TRBV5-6 to TRBJ1-2; D uncertain. The CDR3 runs 14 residues. The V and J ends lost 0 bases and 4 bases respectively, with 10 bases between them. Germline-derived CDR1 and CDR2 are SGHDT and YYEEEE. The CDR3 nucleotides are TGTGCCAGCAGCTTGGCCGGGAGATTCTATGGCTACACCTTC. It specifies CASSLAGRFYGYTF.

This clone has a single count. Relative to the germline gene, one junction end is altered; a read error may explain this. This chain uses TRBV7-7 with TRBJ2-2; D is ambiguous. This CDR3 spans 15 amino acids. Germline lookup yields CDR1 SSHAT and CDR2 FNYEAQ (reference sequence). The CDR3 DNA sequence: TGTGCTAGCAGCCAAGACACCGTCGGGACCGGGGAGCTGTTTTTT. Translated, it gives CASSQDTVGTGELFF.

The chain couples TRBV28 to TRBJ2-1; 9 bases fit TRBD2. Germline V gene sequence: CDR1 MDHEN, CDR2 SYDVKM. Germline trimming cut 1 base from V and 0 bases from J; bases unmatched to any gene: 16. The CDR3 covers 21 residues. This chain's CDR3 is CASSLYLSGVSGSSSYNEQFF. CDR3 nucleotides: TGTGCCAGCAGTTTATATCTAAGTGGGGTTAGCGGGAGTTCCTCCTACAATGAGCAGTTCTTC.

This clone was counted at least ten times. This rearrangement joins TRBV6-4 to TRBJ2-1; 7 bases agree with TRBD2. J gave up 9 bases and V 8 bases, and 10 bases lay outside the gene matches. The CDR3 has 13 residues. From germline, CDR1 is MRHNA and CDR2 SNTAGT. CDR3 region: CASAPTSRGEQFF. CDR3 nucleotide sequence: TGTGCCAGCGCTCCGACTAGCCGGGGTGAGCAGTTCTTC.

The chain uses TRBV29-1 and TRBJ1-1; D not certain. The CDR3 has 13 residues. CDR1 and CDR2 from the germline V gene are SQVTM and ANQGSEA. Deletions cut 6 bases from V and 4 bases from J, with 15 bases between. CDR3 DNA sequence: TGCAGCGTCTCCGGGAGACTATCCACTGAAGCTTTCTTT. Translated: CSVSGRLSTEAFF.

The chain has TRBV11-1 and TRBJ1-1, with a tentative D call TRBD1 (5 bases). V was pared by 3 bases and J by 0 bases, with 17 bases between. The germline gives CDR1 SGHAT, CDR2 FQDESV (reference sequence). CDR3 length: 17 amino acids. The chain's CDR3 is CASSFPEGGGMNTEAFF. CDR3 nucleotides: TGTGCCAGCAGCTTCCCCGAGGGTGGGGGGATGAACACTGAAGCTTTCTTT. The full variable domain, completed using reference TRBV11-1 and TRBJ1-1, is EAEVAQSPRYKITEKSQAVAFWCDPISGHATLYWYRQILGQGPELLVQFQDESVVDDSQLPKDRFSAERLKGVDSTLKIQPAELGDSAMYLCASSFPEGGGMNTEAFFGQGTRLTVV.

The rearrangement joins TRBV28 to TRBJ1-2; D might be TRBD1 (5 bases). V was pared by 7 bases and J by 5 bases, with 20 bases between. This CDR3 is built from 15 residues. Germline loops: CDR1 MDHEN, CDR2 SYDVKM. The CDR3 bases are TGTGCCAGCACCCCGGGAGGGGCAGGGCGGTATGGCTACACCTTC. Translation gives CASTPGGAGRYGYTF.

The chain carries TRBV10-1 and TRBJ1-1; the D is unclear. Looked up from germline, CDR1 is WNHNN and CDR2 is SYGVQD (reference sequence). V was trimmed by 6 bases and J by 11 bases, leaving 13 bases between them. CDR3 length equals 11 residues. The CDR3 here is CASSSRPGAFF. As DNA, the CDR3 is TGCGCCAGCAGCTCCCGCCCGGGGGCTTTCTTT.

This sequence joins TRBV19 and TRBJ1-4; 9 positions agree with TRBD1. The CDR3 totals 15 residues. In germline, CDR1 is LNHDA, CDR2 SQIVND (reference sequence). The trim removed 6 bases at V and 2 bases at J, leaving 4 bases unmatched. The CDR3 nucleotides read TGTGCCAGTAGGAAGGACAGGGGTACTAATGAAAAACTGTTTTTT. Protein product: CASRKDRGTNEKLFF.

The CDR3: CASSLARVQPQHF. CDR3 in DNA: TGTGCCAGCAGCTTAGCGAGGGTCCAGCCCCAGCATTTT. The J gene is TRBJ1-5, the V gene TRBV7-8; D not certain. Trimming left V 0 bases short and J 7 bases short, with 7 bases between. The germline gives CDR1 SGHVS, CDR2 FQNEAQ. The CDR3 has 13 amino acids.

The J gene is TRBJ2-3, the V gene TRBV18; 9 nucleotides match TRBD1. CDR3 length equals 16 residues. Trimming took 3 bases from V and 5 from J; bases not matched to a gene: 9. Germline CDR1 reads KGHSH; CDR2 reads LQKENI. As DNA, the CDR3 is TGTGCCAGCTCACCTCCCCGACAGGGGGGAGGAGATACGCAGTATTTT. This sequence encodes CASSPPRQGGGDTQYF.

The V and J genes are TRBV25-1 and TRBJ1-1; D is undetermined. Trimming removed 0 bases from V and 1 base from J, with 9 bases in between. Per germline, CDR1 MGHDK and CDR2 SYGVNS. The CDR3 is 15 residues long. CDR3 DNA sequence: TGTGCCAGCAGTGAATATGAGGCTTCGAACACTGAAGCTTTCTTT. Translating gives CASSEYEASNTEAFF. The variable domain in full, completed from reference TRBV25-1 and TRBJ1-1, reads EADIYQTPRYLVIGTGKKITLECSQTMGHDKMYWYQQDPGMELHLIHYSYGVNSTEKGDLSSESTVSRIRTEHFPLTLESARPSHTSQYLCASSEYEASNTEAFFGQGTRLTVV.

Comment on this clone: A read error is possible here, since a much larger clone lies one base away. Different DNA sequences within this sample yield the same CDR3. The chain uses TRBV30 and TRBJ1-2; a possible D gene is TRBD1 (5 bases). The CDR3 has 14 amino acids. Germline V lookup: CDR1 GTSNPN, CDR2 SVGIG (reference sequence). CDR3 nucleotides: TGTGCCTGGAGTCGGGACCGAGCTAACTATGGCTACACCTTT. This encodes CAWSRDRANYGYTF.

This clone was observed a handful of times. This sample also contains other DNA sequences that code for the same CDR3. This chain uses TRBV28 with TRBJ1-2, with D possibly TRBD1 on 6 matching bases. This CDR3 contains 13 residues. In germline, CDR1 is MDHEN, CDR2 SYDVKM. Trimming removed 4 bases at V and 4 bases at J, with 10 bases between. The CDR3 sequence: CASSSGQSYGYTF. CDR3 sequence (DNA): TGTGCCAGCAGTTCAGGACAGTCCTATGGCTACACCTTC.

The chain carries TRBV15 and TRBJ2-3, with D unresolved. V lost 8 bases and J 2 bases, leaving 11 bases between the germline ends. This CDR3 has 13 amino acids. Germline CDR1 reads LNHNV; CDR2 reads YYDKDF (reference sequence). Written as DNA, the CDR3 is TGTGCCACCCGGCTAGGAATCACAGATACGCAGTATTTT. Encoded protein: CATRLGITDTQYF.

The rearrangement joins TRBV28 to TRBJ2-1, with D maybe TRBD2 (5 bases). This CDR3 is 14 amino acids long. The V and J ends lost 9 bases and 4 bases respectively, with 16 bases between them. Per the germline V gene, CDR1 is MDHEN and CDR2 is SYDVKM. CDR3 nucleotide sequence: TGTGCCAGTGGAGCGGAGGCACCTTACAATGAGCAGTTCTTC. Its translation: CASGAEAPYNEQFF.

The rearrangement uses TRBV5-8 and TRBJ2-1; 10 bases agree with TRBD2. V shed 4 bases, J shed 8 bases, and the junction held 9 bases outside the gene matches. Germline-derived CDR1 and CDR2 are SGHTS and YDEGEE. The CDR3 length is 15 residues. This CDR3 is CASSPGLAEGDEQFF. The CDR3, as DNA: TGTGCCAGCAGCCCTGGACTAGCGGAGGGGGATGAGCAGTTCTTC.

The rearrangement uses TRBV5-1 and TRBJ2-7; D remains ambiguous. The CDR3 is 13 residues long. The V end was cut by 3 bases, the J end by 4 bases, with 11 bases between. Germline CDR1 and CDR2: SGHRS and YFSETQ. The CDR3 reads CASSSTEAYEQYF. In nucleotides, the CDR3 is TGCGCCAGCAGCTCGACCGAAGCTTACGAGCAGTACTTC.